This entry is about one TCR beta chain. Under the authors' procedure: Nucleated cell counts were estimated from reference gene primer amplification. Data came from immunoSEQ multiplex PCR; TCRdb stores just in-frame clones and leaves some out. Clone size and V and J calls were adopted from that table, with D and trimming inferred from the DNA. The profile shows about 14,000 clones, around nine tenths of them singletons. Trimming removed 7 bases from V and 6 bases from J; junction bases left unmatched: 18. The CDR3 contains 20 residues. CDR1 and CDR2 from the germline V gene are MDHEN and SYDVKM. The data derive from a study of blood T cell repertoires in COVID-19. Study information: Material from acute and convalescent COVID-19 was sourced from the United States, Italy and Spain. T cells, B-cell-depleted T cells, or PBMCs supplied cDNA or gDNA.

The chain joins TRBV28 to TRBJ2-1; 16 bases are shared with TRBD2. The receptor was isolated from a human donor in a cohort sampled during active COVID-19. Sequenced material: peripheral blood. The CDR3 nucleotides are TGTGCCAGCACCCAATGGGGCGTTGGGACTAGCGGGAGGGTCCTCAATGAGCAGTTCTTC. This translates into CASTQWGVGTSGRVLNEQFF.